The clone carrying this T cell receptor beta chain has a handful of counts. These data come from a study of control samples from healthy donors and cancer patients. Repertoires were generated with immunoSEQ multiplex PCR, while TCRdb's copy carries only in-frame clones and drops some. The sample has fewer than 200,000 clones; around 94% are singletons. This receptor was taken from a man aged 55 to 70 with colorectal cancer. Sequenced material: PBMCs.

CDR3 loop: CASSQGGPLVEKLFF. CDR3 nucleotides: TGTGCCAGCAGCCAAGGGGGGCCCTTGGTTGAAAAACTGTTTTTT. This chain joins TRBV3-1 (or the pseudogene TRBV3-2) and TRBJ1-4; a weak D match, TRBD1 (6 bases). Per germline, CDR1 LGHDT and CDR2 YNNKEL (reference sequence). CDR3 length: 15 amino acids. V shed 1 base and J shed 7 bases, with 13 bases lying between them.